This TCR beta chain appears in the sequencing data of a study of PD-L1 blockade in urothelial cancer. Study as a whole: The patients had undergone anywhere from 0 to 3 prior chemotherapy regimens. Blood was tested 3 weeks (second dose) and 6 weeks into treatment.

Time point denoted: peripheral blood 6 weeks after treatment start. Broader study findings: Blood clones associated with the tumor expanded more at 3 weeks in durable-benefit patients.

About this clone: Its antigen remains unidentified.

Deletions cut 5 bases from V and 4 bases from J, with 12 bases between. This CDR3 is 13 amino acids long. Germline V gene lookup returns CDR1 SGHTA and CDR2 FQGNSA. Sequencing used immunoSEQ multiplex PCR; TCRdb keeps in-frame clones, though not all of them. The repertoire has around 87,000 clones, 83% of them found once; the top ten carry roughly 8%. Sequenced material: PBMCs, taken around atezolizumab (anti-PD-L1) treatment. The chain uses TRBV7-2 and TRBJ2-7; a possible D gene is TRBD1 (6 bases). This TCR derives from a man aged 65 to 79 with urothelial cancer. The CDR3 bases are TGTGCCAGCAGCCTTCCGGACAGTTACGAGCAGTACTTC. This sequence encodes CASSLPDSYEQYF.